Presented here are 24 T cell receptor beta chains from one specimen sequenced in a study of beta chain features in type 1 diabetes. The investigators reverse transcribed all of the isolated RNA, so they sequenced expressed TCRB transcripts. Clones were read by immunoSEQ multiplex PCR, and TCRdb kept only the in-frame ones, dropping some. The sample yields under 250,000 clones, roughly a tenth seen once. Sequenced sample: central memory CD4+ T cells from blood. All receptors come from a man aged 18 to 30 in good health.

This clone was observed a handful of times. The chain uses TRBV28 and TRBJ1-2, with D hard to call. Germline loops: CDR1 MDHEN, CDR2 SYDVKM. The CDR3 covers 14 residues. The germline V and J ends were trimmed by 2 bases and 2 bases, with 9 bases remaining between them. For the CDR3, the DNA is TGTGCCAGCAGTTTAGGAGGGCAAAACTATGGCTACACCTTC. This translates into CASSLGGQNYGYTF.

The chain links TRBV7-2 to TRBJ2-1; 10 bases are shared with TRBD2. This CDR3 contains 16 residues. With V trimmed by 5 bases and J by 8 bases, 12 bases remained unmatched. Germline lookup yields CDR1 SGHTA and CDR2 FQGNSA. This CDR3 is CASSVAGLAVSDEQFF. The CDR3 DNA follows: TGTGCCAGCAGCGTGGCAGGACTAGCGGTCTCGGATGAGCAGTTCTTC.

This clone occurred a few times. Germline and junction disagree at one end, which may indicate a read error. The chain is built from TRBV19 and TRBJ2-1; TRBD2 agrees at 9 bases. The CDR3 spans 14 residues. Germline V gene data show CDR1 as LNHDA and CDR2 as SQIVND (reference sequence). The CDR3 protein is CASRIAGVGNEQFF. In DNA form, the CDR3 reads TGTGCCAGTAGGATAGCGGGAGTGGGCAATGAGCAGTTCTTC.

This clone was observed many times. This CDR3 is CASRSIGGGPDTQYF. The DNA of the CDR3 is TGTGCCAGCAGGTCCATTGGGGGAGGGCCAGATACGCAGTATTTT. The gene calls are TRBV7-9 and TRBJ2-3; 7 bases align to TRBD2. Trimming removed 6 bases from V and 4 bases from J; junction bases left unmatched: 10. Germline CDR1 reads SEHNR; CDR2 reads FQNEAQ (reference sequence). The CDR3 totals 15 residues.

In its sample, this clone was seen a few times. The chain has TRBV2 and TRBJ2-7, with TRBD2 identical over 12 bases. The CDR3 sequence is 19 residues long. V lost 1 base, J lost 7 bases, and 17 bases stayed unmatched. Germline assignment: CDR1 SNHLY and CDR2 FYNNEI. CDR3 sequence reads: CASSEEDRRLAGDSREQYF. The CDR3, as DNA: TGTGCCAGCAGTGAAGAGGATCGCCGACTAGCGGGAGATAGTCGGGAGCAGTACTTC.

V is TRBV4-3 and J is TRBJ1-2; D is unresolved. Trimming removed 2 bases at V and 4 bases at J, with 17 bases between. The CDR3 is made up of 16 amino acids. Germline V gene data show CDR1 as LGHNA and CDR2 as YSLEER. CDR3 sequence reads: CASSQSNGRVGYGYTF. Here the CDR3 DNA reads TGCGCCAGCAGCCAAAGTAACGGGAGGGTAGGCTATGGCTACACCTTC.

This chain connects TRBV5-1 to TRBJ2-7; perhaps TRBD2 as D (5 bases). The CDR3 covers 14 residues. Germline CDR1 reads SGHRS; CDR2 reads YFSETQ. V lost 0 bases and J lost 0, with 7 bases in between. CDR3 in amino acids: CASSLGGFSYEQYF. The CDR3, as DNA: TGCGCCAGCAGCTTGGGCGGGTTCTCCTACGAGCAGTACTTC.

The chain joins TRBV5-4 to TRBJ2-1; D remains unclear. CDR3 length equals 13 residues. Per germline, CDR1 SGHNT and CDR2 YYREEE (reference sequence). Between the trimmed V and J ends, which lost 0 bases and 5 bases, there was a span of 6 bases. CDR3 sequence (DNA): TGTGCCAGCAGCTTGGGGATGGACAATGAGCAGTTCTTC. Protein product: CASSLGMDNEQFF. The full variable domain, in which reference TRBV5-4 and TRBJ2-1 provide the parts outside the CDR3, is ETGVTQSPTHLIKTRGQQVTLRCSSQSGHNTVSWYQQALGQGPQFIFQYYREEENGRGNFPPRFSGLQFPNYSSELNVNALELDDSALYLCASSLGMDNEQFFGPGTRLTVL.

This rearrangement joins TRBV4-2 to TRBJ2-3; D possibly corresponds to TRBD2 (6 bases). The CDR3 contains 16 residues. Trimming took off 4 bases at V and 0 bases at J, with 14 bases between the two ends. Germline CDR1 and CDR2: LGHNA and YNFKEQ. The CDR3 loop reads CASSRRERSSTDTQYF. CDR3 in DNA: TGTGCCAGCAGCCGCCGGGAGCGGAGCAGCACAGATACGCAGTATTTT.

This clone appeared a single time. The CDR3 DNA reads TGTGCCAGCAGCTTCTCGAGCTGGAATGAGCAGTTCTTC. Residues: CASSFSSWNEQFF. The chain couples TRBV7-9 to TRBJ2-1; D is unclear. The CDR3 contains 13 residues. Trimming shortened V by 3 bases and J by 7 bases, and 10 bases separated the two germline ends. Germline V gene lookup returns CDR1 SEHNR and CDR2 FQNEAQ (reference sequence).

On this clone: Just one base apart from a much larger clone, this may be a read error. The genes are TRBV2 and TRBJ2-3, with D possibly matching TRBD2 (6 bases). CDR1 and CDR2 from the germline V gene are SNHLY and FYNNEI. This CDR3 region has 19 residues. The V and J ends lost 8 bases and 0 bases respectively, with 27 bases between them. The CDR3 DNA reads as TGTGCCAGCTTGTTCGGAAGGTCGAGGCGGGATCCTAGCACAGATACGCAGTATTTT. Protein sequence: CASLFGRSRRDPSTDTQYF.

The V call is TRBV6-6, the J call TRBJ2-5; maybe TRBD2 (5 bases). The CDR3 is 15 amino acids. V shed 2 bases and J shed 7 bases, with 17 bases lying between them. Germline CDR1 is MNHNY and CDR2 is SVGAGI (reference sequence). The CDR3 sequence: CASSYPPTLGGTQYF. DNA of the CDR3: TGTGCCAGCAGTTACCCCCCCACCCTAGGAGGGACCCAGTACTTC.

This clone was counted between two and nine times. For the CDR3, the DNA is TGTGCCAGCAGCTTAGGGGCGCCGGGACTGCAGTATTTT. Its protein is CASSLGAPGLQYF. J is TRBJ2-3 and V is TRBV7-2; TRBD2 is a possible D gene (6 bases). CDR1 is SGHTA and CDR2 is FQGNSA in the germline V gene. The CDR3 has 13 residues. The V end lost 1 base, the J end lost 11 bases, and 13 bases lay between the germline ends.

This clone has a handful of counts. The V and J genes are TRBV7-6 and TRBJ1-1; unclear D gene. Trimming pared 5 bases from V and 2 bases from J, leaving 12 bases between. The CDR3 is 14 amino acids. Looked up from germline, CDR1 is SGHVS and CDR2 is FNYEAQ. CDR3 nucleotide sequence: TGTGCCAGCAGCCCATACCCCGCAAACACTGAAGCTTTCTTT. It encodes CASSPYPANTEAFF.

The J gene is TRBJ1-5, the V gene TRBV19, with TRBD1 as a possible D gene (6 bases). Trimming pared 3 bases from V and 7 bases from J, leaving 16 bases between. Germline V gene data show CDR1 as LNHDA and CDR2 as SQIVND (reference sequence). The CDR3 loop spans 15 amino acids. The CDR3 here is CASSIEGTSMQPQHF. The CDR3, as DNA: TGTGCCAGTAGTATTGAGGGGACATCGATGCAGCCCCAGCATTTT.

The genes are TRBV9 and TRBJ2-3; D perhaps matches TRBD2 (6 bases). V was pared by 7 bases and J by 4 bases, with 16 bases between. Germline V gene data show CDR1 as SGDLS and CDR2 as YYNGEE. The length of the CDR3 is 14 residues. As DNA, the CDR3 is TGTGCCAGCGGCGGGGAAACCAGAGCAGATACGCAGTATTTT. This encodes CASGGETRADTQYF.

This clone has just a few counts. J is TRBJ2-5 and V is TRBV15; 7 nucleotides agree with TRBD2. V lost 5 bases and J lost 5; bases outside the gene matches: 8. The germline CDR1 and CDR2 sequences are LNHNV and YYDKDF (reference sequence). The length of the CDR3 is 14 residues. This chain's CDR3 is CATSGRAFGETQYF. Here the CDR3 DNA reads TGTGCCACCAGCGGGAGGGCCTTCGGGGAGACCCAGTACTTC.

This clone was seen a handful of times. J is TRBJ1-1 and V is TRBV30, with unresolved D. Trimming cost V 0 bases and J 0 bases, with 8 bases left between them. CDR3 size: 14 residues. From germline, CDR1 is GTSNPN and CDR2 SVGIG (reference sequence). The chain's CDR3 is CAWSVGSMNTEAFF. The CDR3 nucleotides are TGTGCCTGGAGTGTGGGGAGCATGAACACTGAAGCTTTCTTT.

The sample holds a few counts of this clone. The gene calls are TRBV30 and TRBJ1-5, with D unclear. The V end lost 1 base, the J end lost 0 bases, and 10 bases lay between the germline ends. Germline V gene data show CDR1 as GTSNPN and CDR2 as SVGIG (reference sequence). The CDR3 has 15 amino acids. CDR3 in DNA: TGTGCCTGGAGTGCACTCGGGTATAGCAATCAGCCCCAGCATTTT. This sequence encodes CAWSALGYSNQPQHF.

The V and J genes are TRBV7-3 and TRBJ2-3; possibly TRBD1 or TRBD2 for D (5 bases each). V was pared by 1 base and J by 0 bases, with 8 bases between. The CDR3 is 15 amino acids. The germline gives CDR1 SGHTA, CDR2 FQGTGA. CDR3: CASSLRGFSTDTQYF. CDR3 nucleotides: TGTGCCAGCAGCTTAAGGGGGTTTAGCACAGATACGCAGTATTTT.

This chain's CDR3 is CASSFQAQGTQYF. CDR3 in DNA: TGTGCCAGCAGCTTTCAGGCCCAGGGGACCCAGTACTTC. The V call is TRBV14, the J call TRBJ2-5, with D maybe TRBD1 (5 bases). CDR3 length: 13 residues. Trimming removed 5 bases at V and 7 bases at J, with 14 bases between. Germline V gene lookup returns CDR1 SGHDN and CDR2 FVKESK.

This clone has a count of ten or more. This chain uses TRBV19 with TRBJ2-1, with D perhaps matching TRBD2 (5 bases). The CDR3 loop spans 14 amino acids. Germline V CDR1 and CDR2: LNHDA, SQIVND (reference sequence). Trimming removed 5 bases from V and 2 bases from J, with 10 bases in between. The CDR3 protein is CASSYQRTYNEQFF. In DNA, the CDR3 is TGTGCCAGTAGTTACCAGCGGACCTACAATGAGCAGTTCTTC.

The genes are TRBV4-1 and TRBJ2-7; possible D gene TRBD1, 6 bases. This CDR3 has 14 residues. Germline CDR1 MGHRA, CDR2 YSYEKL. V dropped 1 base and J dropped 3 bases, with 10 bases sitting between them. DNA for the CDR3: TGCGCCAGCAGCCAAGCCGCCAGGGGCTACGAGCAGTACTTC. Translated: CASSQAARGYEQYF.

The table lists this clone with a few counts. The gene calls are TRBV10-3 and TRBJ2-7, with 8 bases that match TRBD1. Germline CDR1 reads ENHRY; CDR2 reads SYGVKD. The CDR3 extends over 13 amino acids. V was pared by 6 bases and J by 2 bases, with 3 bases of the junction left unmatched. This chain's CDR3 is CAISPGQAYEQYF. The DNA for the CDR3 is TGTGCCATCAGCCCGGGACAGGCCTACGAGCAGTACTTC.